Listed below are T cell receptor beta chains from one sample, sequenced in a study of T cell changes during pregnancy in multiple sclerosis. This table comes from immunoSEQ multiplex PCR, and its TCRdb copy is limited to in-frame clones, with some not included. The sample lists roughly 43,000 clones, roughly 87% occurring once. The sample was CD4+ T cells from peripheral blood mononuclear cells, taken after pregnancy. These receptors originate from a female donor with multiple sclerosis, enrolled in a pregnancy study. The CDR3 runs from the conserved cysteine through the conserved F or W. A D gene is named only where the DNA matches it firmly. Size tells how often a clone was seen (once, few, many) or the class of an expanded clone, and some rows leave it out.

>TRBV2|TRBJ1-1|.|.
TGTGCCACCCGAAGGGGCCTGAACACTGAAGCTTTCTTT
CATRRGLNTEAFF
>TRBV7-9|TRBJ1-4|.|.
TGTGCCAGCAGCTTATCGAGGGAATCGGAAAAACTGTTTTTT
CASSLSRESEKLFF
>TRBV12-5|TRBJ2-2|.|TRBD2
TGTGCTAGTGGTTTGGCTACTAGCGGGAGGGCCGGGGAGCTGTTTTTT
CASGLATSGRAGELFF
>TRBV2|TRBJ2-5|few|TRBD2
TGTGCCAGCAGTGAGCAGGCAGCGGGAGGTGTAGAGACCCAGTACTTC
CASSEQAAGGVETQYF
>TRBV29-1|TRBJ1-1|.|.
TGCAGCGTTGAATTCGGACACCAGAACACTGAAGCTTTCTTT
CSVEFGHQNTEAFF
>TRBV2|TRBJ2-2|many|.
TGTGCCAGCTATCATAGCACCGGGGAGCTGTTTTTT
CASYHSTGELFF
>TRBV6-5|TRBJ2-2|.|TRBD1
TGTGCCAGCAGAGGACAGGGGGGTAACACCGGGGAGCTGTTTTTT
CASRGQGGNTGELFF
>TRBV21-1|TRBJ2-3|.|.
TGTGCCAGCAGTGACAGGGGGCGCACAGATACGCAGTATTTT
CASSDRGRTDTQYF
>TRBV27|TRBJ1-2|.|.
TGTGCCAGCAGTTATTCCCTTAAGCTAGACGGGACATCTGGTGACACCTTC
CASSYSLKLDGTSGDTF
>TRBV6-5|TRBJ1-3|.|TRBD1
TGTGCCAGCAGCAGGGGGCCGGCTGGAAACACCATATATTTT
CASSRGPAGNTIYF
>TRBV5-8|TRBJ2-1|.|TRBD2
TGTGCCAGCAGCCACGGGACTAGCGGGAGAGAAGATGAGCAGTTCTTC
CASSHGTSGREDEQFF
>TRBV29-1|TRBJ2-3|.|TRBD2
TGCAGCGCTTCCTACCCCGGACTAGCGGGAGGGCCTGGGGATACGCAGTATTTT
CSASYPGLAGGPGDTQYF
>TRBV2|TRBJ2-7|few|TRBD1
TGTGCCAGCAGGAGGACAGGAACCATATTAGCCTACGAGCAGTACTTC
CASRRTGTILAYEQYF
>TRBV9|TRBJ2-3|.|TRBD2
TGTGCCAGCAGCCCCCGGGACTACCGGGTGACAGATACGCAGTATTTT
CASSPRDYRVTDTQYF
>TRBV19|TRBJ1-5|.|.
TGTGCCAGTAGTGAGCGTGTCTTGGGCAGGGCGAATCAGCCCCAGCATTTT
CASSERVLGRANQPQHF
>TRBV5-1|TRBJ2-2|once|.
TGCGCCAGCAGCTTGTTGTCAGCGAACACCGGGGAGCTGTTTTTT
CASSLLSANTGELFF
>TRBV7-7|TRBJ2-6|.|.
TGTGCCAGCAGCCACGGGGGCTCTGGGGCCAACGTCCTGACTTTC
CASSHGGSGANVLTF
>TRBV28|TRBJ2-7|.|.
TGTGCCAGCACCCGGGGGTGGTACGAGCAGTACTTC
CASTRGWYEQYF
>TRBV11-1|TRBJ2-7|.|TRBD2
TGTGCCAGCAGTCCCCGGACTAGCGCCTCCTACGAGCAGTACTTC
CASSPRTSASYEQYF
>TRBV7-2|TRBJ1-4|.|TRBD1
TGTGCCAGCAGCCACGACAGGGGCCCGGGGGAAAAACTGTTTTTT
CASSHDRGPGEKLFF
>TRBV19|TRBJ2-3|few|.
TGTGCCAGTAGCCTTCTAGAGAGCACAGATACGCAGTATTTT
CASSLLESTDTQYF
>TRBV18|TRBJ2-5|.|.
TGTGCCAGCTCACAACGACAGGCAGAGACCCAGTACTTC
CASSQRQAETQYF
>TRBV7-3|TRBJ2-1|.|TRBD2
TGTGCCAGCAGCCCCGGACTAGCCAGGTACAATGAGCAGTTCTTC
CASSPGLARYNEQFF
>TRBV5-1|TRBJ1-1|medium-sized|TRBD1
TGCGCCAGCAGCCCCGGACAGGGGGAAAAAGCTTTCTTT
CASSPGQGEKAFF
>TRBV7-9|TRBJ2-2|.|.
TGTGCCAGCAGCCCCGGAGGAGCGTGGAGCACCGGGGAGCTGTTTTTT
CASSPGGAWSTGELFF
>TRBV28|TRBJ1-5|.|.
TGTGCCAGCACCATAGGGGGGGGGTATCAGCCCCAGCATTTT
CASTIGGGYQPQHF
>TRBV7-2|TRBJ1-1|.|.
TGTGCCAGCAGCCCCTCACGGGTAGGGAACACTGAAGCTTTCTTT
CASSPSRVGNTEAFF
>TRBV28|TRBJ2-7|.|TRBD1
TGTGCCAGCGGGGACAGGGTGTACCACGAGCAGTACTTC
CASGDRVYHEQYF
>TRBV7-9|TRBJ1-5|.|.
TGTGCCAGCAGCCGTTCGGGGGAAAGCAATCAGCCCCAGCATTTT
CASSRSGESNQPQHF
>TRBV7-2|TRBJ1-3|.|.
TGTGCCAGCAGCTTAGACAGCTCTGGAAACACCATATATTTT
CASSLDSSGNTIYF
>TRBV7-2|TRBJ2-3|.|TRBD2
TGTGCCAGCAGCTTAACTAGCGGGGGACCAGATACGCAGTATTTT
CASSLTSGGPDTQYF
>TRBV18|TRBJ2-1|.|TRBD1
TGTGCCAGCTCACTCCGGGACAGTGGCAATGAGCAGTTCTTC
CASSLRDSGNEQFF
>TRBV11-3|TRBJ2-3|.|TRBD1
TGTGCCAGCAGCTTAGGACAGGGGCAAACAGATACGCAGTATTTT
CASSLGQGQTDTQYF
>TRBV28|TRBJ1-2|.|.
TGTGCCAGCAGTTTACCAGGGGTATACTATGGCTACACCTTC
CASSLPGVYYGYTF
>TRBV28|TRBJ1-4|once|.
TGTGCCAGCAGTTTCGGCAGGGAACAAAGTAATGAAAAACTGTTTTTT
CASSFGREQSNEKLFF
>TRBV11-3|TRBJ2-1|.|TRBD1
TGTGCCAGCAGCCAAAGGACAGGGTATGAGCAGTTCTTC
CASSQRTGYEQFF
>TRBV9|TRBJ2-7|few|TRBD2
TGTGCCAGCAGCGTAGGACTAGCGGAGACCTACGAGCAGTACTTC
CASSVGLAETYEQYF
>TRBV5-4|TRBJ2-7|.|TRBD1
TGTGCCAGCAGCCTCCCGGGACAGGGGTCCAACGAGCAGTACTTC
CASSLPGQGSNEQYF
>TRBV7-2|TRBJ2-2|.|TRBD2
TGTGCCAGCAGGACTAGCGGGAGTACCGGGGAGCTGTTTTTT
CASRTSGSTGELFF
>TRBV6-1|TRBJ2-1|.|TRBD2
TGTGCCAGCAGTGTTCTAGCGGGTTACAATGAGCAGTTCTTC
CASSVLAGYNEQFF
>TRBV6-1|TRBJ2-3|.|TRBD2
TGTGCCAGCAAATTACTAGCGAGCACAGATACGCAGTATTTT
CASKLLASTDTQYF
>TRBV11-2|TRBJ2-5|.|.
TGTGCCAGCAGCTTAGTCAGCGGGCTAGGGGAGACCCAGTACTTC
CASSLVSGLGETQYF